The 27 T cell receptor beta chains given below trace back to one sample, sequenced in a study of blood T cell repertoires in COVID-19. Profiled with immunoSEQ multiplex PCR; TCRdb holds only in-frame clones, not every one. Found here are 250,000 to 300,000 clones, approximately 91% of them singletons; the top ten hold approximately 1.3%. Material: PBMCs or T cells enriched from blood (not recorded which). Source of these receptors: a human donor in a cohort exposed to, infected with or recovered from COVID-19 (not recorded which). The donor label of this sample is uncertain.

This clone was observed once. V gene TRBV5-6 combines with J gene TRBJ2-3; the match to TRBD2 covers 7 bases. This CDR3 is 14 amino acids long. After removal of 8 bases from V and 1 base from J, the junction contained 7 bases not matched to a gene. CDR1 is SGHDT, CDR2 YYEEEE, per germline. This CDR3 is CASAATSRTDTQYF. The DNA of the CDR3 is TGTGCCAGTGCCGCGACTAGCCGCACAGATACGCAGTATTTT. Full variable domain (remainder filled in from reference TRBV5-6 and TRBJ2-3): DAGVTQSPTHLIKTRGQQVTLRCSPKSGHDTVSWYQQALGQGPQFIFQYYEEEERQRGNFPDRFSGHQFPNYSSELNVNALLLGDSALYLCASAATSRTDTQYFGPGTRLTVL.

The chain recombines TRBV3-1 (or the pseudogene TRBV3-2) with TRBJ2-1; TRBD2 agrees at 8 bases. Losses at the gene ends were 3 bases for V and 7 bases for J; bases not matched to a gene: 23. The CDR3 is made up of 20 amino acids. CDR1 is LGHDT and CDR2 is YNNKEL in the germline V gene (reference sequence). This CDR3 reads CASSHTSSVSGGAVRNEQFF. The CDR3 DNA sequence: TGTGCCAGCAGCCACACGTCATCAGTATCGGGGGGGGCGGTCAGAAATGAGCAGTTCTTC.

This clone was detected a few times. The V call is TRBV6-2 or TRBV6-3, the J call TRBJ2-3; D is uncertain. Per the germline V gene, CDR1 is MNHEY and CDR2 is SVGEGT. The CDR3 contains 13 residues. V lost 4 bases to trimming and J lost 2 bases, with 7 bases between them. CDR3 amino acids: CASSWRPTDTQYF. In nucleotides, the CDR3 is TGTGCCAGCAGTTGGCGGCCCACAGATACGCAGTATTTT.

V is TRBV10-3 and J is TRBJ2-3; TRBD2 matches 10 bases. V lost 3 bases and J lost 2; bases outside the gene matches: 5. Germline V CDR1 and CDR2: ENHRY, SYGVKD. The CDR3 loop spans 16 amino acids. The CDR3 protein is CAISDGLADVTDTQYF. In nucleotides, the CDR3 is TGTGCCATCAGTGACGGACTAGCGGATGTCACAGATACGCAGTATTTT.

The chain carries TRBV5-4 and TRBJ2-3; D gene unclear. Germline values: CDR1 SGHNT, CDR2 YYREEE (reference sequence). The CDR3 has 12 amino acids. Trimming removed 4 bases from V and 2 bases from J, with 5 bases in between. CDR3 in DNA: TGTGCCAGCAGCCTAGACACAGATACGCAGTATTTT. Residues: CASSLDTDTQYF.

This chain connects TRBV5-8 to TRBJ2-1; 9 positions agree with TRBD1. Trimming cost V 4 bases and J 7 bases; bases outside gene matches: 9. Looked up from germline, CDR1 is SGHTS and CDR2 is YDEGEE. This CDR3 has 15 residues. As DNA, the CDR3 is TGTGCCAGCAGCCAACAGGGGGCGGGATGGAATGAGCAGTTCTTC. Protein: CASSQQGAGWNEQFF.

The rearrangement joins TRBV18 to TRBJ1-1; the match to TRBD1 covers 10 bases. The CDR3 length is 15 residues. V lost 3 bases and J lost 6; bases outside the gene matches: 7. Looked up from germline, CDR1 is KGHSH and CDR2 is LQKENI. The CDR3 spells CASSPRQGAMAEAFF. CDR3 DNA sequence: TGTGCCAGCTCACCGCGACAGGGGGCTATGGCTGAAGCTTTCTTT.

The chain uses TRBV6-5 and TRBJ1-2; no firm D call. The germline V gene encodes CDR1 MNHEY and CDR2 SVGAGI. The CDR3 loop spans 11 amino acids. V lost 6 bases to trimming and J lost 7 bases, with 9 bases between them. CDR3 sequence: CASSYGGGYTF. CDR3 sequence (DNA): TGTGCCAGCAGCTACGGAGGTGGCTACACCTTC.

V and J are TRBV9 and TRBJ1-1; no clear D gene. V was pared by 2 bases and J by 0 bases, with 11 bases between. The CDR3 is made up of 15 amino acids. Germline V lookup: CDR1 SGDLS, CDR2 YYNGEE. CDR3 sequence reads: CASSVSGYMNTEAFF. Here the CDR3 DNA reads TGTGCCAGCAGCGTTTCGGGTTACATGAACACTGAAGCTTTCTTT.

The chain recombines TRBV9 with TRBJ2-5, with 12 bases identical to TRBD2. V trimming: 0 bases; J trimming: 2 bases; junction bases outside the gene matches: 5. The germline CDR1 and CDR2 sequences are SGDLS and YYNGEE. This CDR3 contains 17 residues. CDR3: CASSVDPSGGVQETQYF. The DNA for the CDR3 is TGTGCCAGCAGCGTAGACCCTAGCGGGGGGGTACAAGAGACCCAGTACTTC.

This clone is a singleton in its sample. CDR3 coding DNA: TGTGCCAGCAGTGATCTTGTAAGAGCGGATCAGCCCCAGCATTTT. This translates into CASSDLVRADQPQHF. V and J are TRBV6-1 and TRBJ1-5; no clear D gene. V was trimmed by 3 bases and J by 5 bases, leaving 14 bases between them. CDR1 MNHNS and CDR2 SASEGT come from the germline V gene. This CDR3 comprises 15 residues.

There are a few counts of this clone. This chain uses TRBV5-8 with TRBJ2-1; D is possibly TRBD2 (5 bases). The CDR3 sequence is 17 residues long. The V gene lost 0 bases and the J gene lost 2 bases, with 15 bases spanning the gap. Germline V gives CDR1 SGHTS, CDR2 YDEGEE. CDR3 DNA sequence: TGTGCCAGCAGCTTGGCTCTCTCGGCGGGTCCCTACAATGAGCAGTTCTTC. Its translation: CASSLALSAGPYNEQFF.

The rearrangement links TRBV5-1 to TRBJ1-5; TRBD1 matches at 8 bases. In germline, CDR1 is SGHRS, CDR2 YFSETQ. This CDR3 is 15 amino acids long. J gave up 7 bases and V 0 bases, and 6 bases lay outside the gene matches. CDR3 bases: TGCGCCAGCAGCTTGGGAGGACAGGGTCCACAGCCCCAGCATTTT. Its translation: CASSLGGQGPQPQHF.

A few counts support this clone. The J gene is TRBJ1-2, the V gene TRBV6-6; D is perhaps TRBD1 (6 bases). The CDR3 runs 13 residues. The germline CDR1 and CDR2 sequences are MNHNY and SVGAGI (reference sequence). V was pared by 5 bases and J by 4 bases, with 11 bases between. CDR3 amino acids: CASSAQGTYGYTF. CDR3 in DNA: TGTGCCAGCAGTGCACAGGGAACCTATGGCTACACCTTC.

The V and J genes are TRBV15 and TRBJ1-1, with D tentatively TRBD1 (6 bases). The germline V gene has CDR1 LNHNV and CDR2 YYDKDF (reference sequence). This CDR3 comprises 17 residues. Trimming removed 0 bases at V and 4 bases at J, with 18 bases between. The CDR3 is CATSRDSGTLGGTEAFF. As DNA, the CDR3 is TGTGCCACCAGCAGAGATTCGGGTACTCTAGGGGGCACTGAAGCTTTCTTT. The full variable domain, with the rest looked up from reference TRBV15 and TRBJ1-1, is DAMVIQNPRYQVTQFGKPVTLSCSQTLNHNVMYWYQQKSSQAPKLLFHYYDKDFNNEADTPDNFQSRRPNTSFCFLDIRSPGLGDTAMYLCATSRDSGTLGGTEAFFGQGTRLTVV.

This chain links TRBV5-8 with TRBJ1-6, with TRBD1 matching over 8 bases. This CDR3 is built from 15 residues. V lost 7 bases to trimming and J lost 8 bases; unmatched junction nucleotides: 11. CDR1 is SGHTS, CDR2 YDEGEE, per germline. CDR3: CASGNRGIRDSPLHF. The CDR3 nucleotides read TGTGCCAGCGGCAACAGGGGGATAAGGGATTCACCCCTCCACTTT.

V is TRBV5-4 and J is TRBJ1-2; tentative D call: TRBD1 (6 bases). The ends were cut back, 4 bases at V and 0 bases at J, with 13 bases in the middle. The CDR3 length is 15 residues. The germline V gene encodes CDR1 SGHNT and CDR2 YYREEE (reference sequence). CDR3 loop: CASSGGQKPNYGYTF. The CDR3 nucleotides are TGTGCCAGCAGCGGCGGACAGAAACCTAACTATGGCTACACCTTC.

The V gene is TRBV3-1 (or the pseudogene TRBV3-2), the J gene TRBJ2-3; D not certain. Germline V gene sequence: CDR1 LGHDT, CDR2 YNNKEL (reference sequence). V was shortened by 1 base and J by 7 bases, with 6 bases between the two germline ends. The CDR3 runs to 12 residues. DNA for the CDR3: TGTGCCAGCAGCCAAGGGGCTAATACGCAGTATTTT. Residues: CASSQGANTQYF.

The V call is TRBV10-3, the J call TRBJ2-7, with 13 bases identical to TRBD2. The CDR3 has 15 residues. The germline gives CDR1 ENHRY, CDR2 SYGVKD. V gave up 7 bases and J gave up 2 bases; unmatched junction bases: 5. The CDR3 DNA reads TGTGCCATCACTTCTGGACTAGCGGGAGCCTACGAGCAGTACTTC. Protein: CAITSGLAGAYEQYF.

The chain couples TRBV9 to TRBJ2-2; a possible D gene is TRBD2 (5 bases). The V gene lost 4 bases and the J gene lost 3 bases, with 7 bases spanning the gap. The germline V gene encodes CDR1 SGDLS and CDR2 YYNGEE. CDR3 length equals 13 residues. In DNA, the CDR3 is TGTGCCAGCAGCATACTAGACACCGGGGAGCTGTTTTTT. This sequence encodes CASSILDTGELFF. The complete variable domain, with remaining parts taken from reference TRBV9 and TRBJ2-2, reads DSGVTQTPKHLITATGQRVTLRCSPRSGDLSVYWYQQSLDQGLQFLIQYYNGEERAKGNILERFSAQQFPDLHSELNLSSLELGDSALYFCASSILDTGELFFGEGSRLTVL.

The rearrangement joins TRBV19 to TRBJ2-3; 8 nucleotides match TRBD1. Germline CDR1 is LNHDA and CDR2 is SQIVND (reference sequence). Trimming cost V 1 base and J 4 bases; bases outside gene matches: 4. The CDR3 has 15 residues. This chain's CDR3 is CASSIVGQGADTQYF. The CDR3 bases are TGTGCCAGTAGTATAGTCGGACAGGGAGCAGATACGCAGTATTTT.

This clone showed up just a few times. V is TRBV6-5 and J is TRBJ2-5, with D perhaps TRBD1 (7 bases). The V gene lost 10 bases and the J gene lost 1 base, with 19 bases spanning the gap. The germline gives CDR1 MNHEY, CDR2 SVGAGI. This CDR3 has 15 residues. CDR3 DNA: TGTGCCAACGAACATCAGGGGGGCTTCCAAGAGACCCAGTACTTC. Translation: CANEHQGGFQETQYF.

V usage is TRBV6-6 and J usage is TRBJ2-7; 8 positions agree with TRBD1. The CDR3 consists of 16 residues. Germline loops: CDR1 MNHNY, CDR2 SVGAGI (reference sequence). Losses at the gene ends were 6 bases for V and 5 bases for J; bases not matched to a gene: 15. DNA for the CDR3: TGTGCCAGCAGCCCCGAGGGCGGACAGGGTGGCCACGAGCAGTACTTC. Translation gives CASSPEGGQGGHEQYF.

The chain has TRBV20-1 and TRBJ1-2, with D unclear. CDR3 size: 11 residues. The germline gives CDR1 DFQATT, CDR2 SNEGSKA (reference sequence). Trimming took 3 bases from V and 4 from J, leaving 6 bases between them. CDR3 nucleotide sequence: TGCAGTGCTAGCAGTGCCTATGGCTACACCTTC. It encodes CSASSAYGYTF.

CDR3 nucleotide sequence: TGTGCCAGCGGCCGACAGACCTACTACGAGCAGTACTTC. Amino acid sequence: CASGRQTYYEQYF. The chain links TRBV6-2 or TRBV6-3 to TRBJ2-7; possibly TRBD1 for D (5 bases). Germline V gene data show CDR1 as MNHEY and CDR2 as SVGEGT. The CDR3 loop spans 13 amino acids. Trimming shortened V by 8 bases and J by 3 bases, and 14 bases separated the two germline ends.

With respect to this clone: The identical CDR3 is also encoded by other nucleotide sequences in the sample. The J gene is TRBJ2-3, the V gene TRBV6-5, with D tentatively TRBD2 (6 bases). Germline CDR1 MNHEY, CDR2 SVGAGI. V dropped 0 bases and J dropped 0 bases, with 7 bases sitting between them. There are 15 residues in the CDR3. The CDR3 DNA sequence: TGTGCCAGCAGTTACTCGGGGGGAAGCACAGATACGCAGTATTTT. This sequence encodes CASSYSGGSTDTQYF.

This clone was seen just once. The gene calls are TRBV15 and TRBJ1-1, with D unresolved. V lost 2 bases, J lost 6 bases, and 16 bases lay in between. The germline gives CDR1 LNHNV, CDR2 YYDKDF (reference sequence). The CDR3 has 15 residues. The CDR3 sequence is CATSRLSGGSAEAFF. The CDR3 bases are TGTGCCACCAGCAGACTGTCGGGAGGGTCCGCTGAAGCTTTCTTT.